This TCR beta chain was captured in a study of cytomegalovirus exposure and HLA in healthy donors. PCR involved 60 Vbeta and 13 Jbeta primers. TCRdb's table, derived via immunoSEQ multiplex PCR, lists solely in-frame clones and lacks some. The table shows roughly 240,000 clones, with 82% occurring only once. There are 16 residues in the CDR3. Germline CDR1 SGHRS, CDR2 YFSETQ. Trimming took off 0 bases at V and 4 bases at J, with 13 bases between the two ends. The receptor's source is a woman aged 40-49 years in good health and CMV-seropositive. The V call is TRBV5-1, the J call TRBJ2-2; D call uncertain. Sequencing was performed on PBMCs. The CDR3 sequence is CASSLVVGRSTGELFF. CDR3 nucleotides: TGCGCCAGCAGCTTGGTTGTGGGTAGGAGCACCGGGGAGCTGTTTTTT.